The sequence of this TCR beta chain was determined in a study of T cell changes during pregnancy in multiple sclerosis. The CDR3 contains 13 residues. V shed 10 bases and J 0 bases; nucleotides not matched to a gene: 3. CDR1 SNHLY and CDR2 FYNNEI come from the germline V gene. Clones were sequenced by immunoSEQ multiplex PCR, and TCRdb holds only the in-frame ones, with some missing. Of tens of thousands of clones listed, roughly 93% were seen once; the top ten hold more than 1.5%. The receptor comes from a female donor with multiple sclerosis, enrolled in a pregnancy study. This chain joins TRBV2 and TRBJ1-3; 7 nucleotides line up with TRBD1. Source: peripheral blood, taken after pregnancy. CDR3 DNA: TGTGCCACGGACAGGAGCTCTGGAAACACCATATATTTT. Its translation is CATDRSSGNTIYF.